The 11 T cell receptor beta chains below all came from one sample that was sequenced in a study of T cell changes during pregnancy in multiple sclerosis. This table comes from immunoSEQ multiplex PCR, and its TCRdb copy is limited to in-frame clones, with some not included. Altogether 40,000 to 50,000 clones are present, 91% being singletons, with the ten largest covering around 9.6%. Specimen: CD8+ T cells from peripheral blood mononuclear cells, collected after pregnancy. The source of these receptors is a female donor with multiple sclerosis, enrolled in a pregnancy study.

V gene TRBV19 combines with J gene TRBJ1-2; D may be TRBD1 (6 bases). CDR3 length: 15 residues. Deletions cut 2 bases from V and 6 bases from J, with 16 bases between. Germline loops: CDR1 LNHDA, CDR2 SQIVND (reference sequence). DNA for the CDR3: TGTGCCAGTAGTATATTAATCCATCAGGGGAATGGCTACACCTTC. Its translation is CASSILIHQGNGYTF.

V is TRBV7-9 and J is TRBJ1-6, with D hard to call. The CDR3 runs 11 residues. The V gene's germline CDR1 is SEHNR and CDR2 FQNEAQ (reference sequence). Between the trimmed V and J ends, which lost 4 bases and 7 bases, there was a span of 2 bases. Here the CDR3 reads CASSSNSPLHF. CDR3 nucleotide sequence: TGTGCCAGCAGCTCAAATTCACCCCTCCACTTT.

The chain combines TRBV7-6 with TRBJ2-1, with 8 bases that match TRBD2. The CDR3 totals 15 residues. Losses at the gene ends were 3 bases for V and 10 bases for J; bases not matched to a gene: 11. The germline gives CDR1 SGHVS, CDR2 FNYEAQ. CDR3 DNA sequence: TGTGCCAGCAGCTTTGGAGCGGGGGACCGGGAGGAGCAGTTCTTC. Its translation is CASSFGAGDREEQFF.

This clone was seen just once. The chain uses TRBV5-4 and TRBJ2-3; tentatively, D is TRBD2 (5 bases). This CDR3 is 15 amino acids long. V was pared by 1 base and J by 2 bases, with 11 bases between. Germline loops: CDR1 SGHNT, CDR2 YYREEE (reference sequence). DNA of the CDR3: TGTGCCAGCAGCTTGCCGGACTCCGCCACAGATACGCAGTATTTT. It translates to CASSLPDSATDTQYF.

The V call is TRBV7-2, the J call TRBJ1-2; D not certain. The CDR3 spans 14 residues. Germline CDR1 reads SGHTA; CDR2 reads FQGNSA. The germline V and J ends were trimmed by 5 bases and 4 bases, with 14 bases remaining between them. CDR3 bases: TGTGCCAGCAGCACTAGACCCGACACCTATGGCTACACCTTC. Its protein product is CASSTRPDTYGYTF.

This clone was counted once. This chain connects TRBV18 to TRBJ1-5; 7 nucleotides align to TRBD1. CDR3 length: 15 amino acids. Germline V gene lookup returns CDR1 KGHSH and CDR2 LQKENI. The J segment lost 0 bases and the V segment lost 3 bases, leaving 2 bases of the junction unmatched. CDR3 amino acids: CASSPGQYSNQPQHF. Written as DNA, the CDR3 is TGTGCCAGCTCACCGGGACAGTATAGCAATCAGCCCCAGCATTTT.

The chain links TRBV5-1 to TRBJ1-3, with 8 bases lining up with TRBD1. Looked up from germline, CDR1 is SGHRS and CDR2 is YFSETQ. Germline trimming cut 0 bases from V and 0 bases from J; bases unmatched to any gene: 2. There are 16 residues in the CDR3. The CDR3 DNA reads TGCGCCAGCAGCTTGGGACAGGGGAGCTCTGGAAACACCATATATTTT. It encodes CASSLGQGSSGNTIYF.

This chain joins TRBV15 and TRBJ1-1; D unresolved. The CDR3 sequence is 12 residues long. Germline V gene lookup returns CDR1 LNHNV and CDR2 YYDKDF (reference sequence). The V end was cut by 1 base, the J end by 2 bases, with 2 bases between. The CDR3 sequence: CATSRANTEAFF. CDR3 nucleotides: TGTGCCACCAGCAGAGCAAACACTGAAGCTTTCTTT.

The rearrangement links TRBV2 to TRBJ1-2, with 7 bases lining up with TRBD1. Germline V lookup: CDR1 SNHLY, CDR2 FYNNEI. V shed 3 bases, J shed 5 bases, and the junction held 15 bases outside the gene matches. This CDR3 comprises 17 residues. CDR3 nucleotide sequence: TGTGCCAGCAGTGAGTCGCAGGGGGTCGATTCTGGATATGGCTACACCTTC. As protein: CASSESQGVDSGYGYTF.

The chain employs TRBV6-1 and TRBJ1-6, with D hard to call. V lost 4 bases to trimming and J lost 1 base, with 11 bases between them. The CDR3 length is 16 residues. Germline CDR1 MNHNS, CDR2 SASEGT. CDR3: CASSGLVQSYNSPLHF. In nucleotides, the CDR3 is TGTGCCAGCAGTGGACTGGTCCAGTCCTATAATTCACCCCTCCACTTT.

The CDR3 region is CASSLAGGYEQYF. The CDR3 nucleotides are TGTGCCAGCAGCTTGGCGGGAGGCTACGAGCAGTACTTC. The genes are TRBV13 and TRBJ2-7; 8 nucleotides match TRBD2. CDR3 length: 13 amino acids. Per germline, CDR1 PRHDT and CDR2 FYEKMQ (reference sequence). The ends lost 3 bases at V and 3 bases at J; junction bases unmatched: 1.